This T cell receptor (beta chain) was sequenced during a study of cytomegalovirus exposure and HLA in healthy donors (dated by TCRdb to the late 2010s). Some background on the complete study: According to a later analysis, one platform produced both the 110 or so validation repertoires and the 666 repertoires of the first cohort. Along with the roughly 700-subject first cohort, a separate validation cohort of over a hundred different subjects was used. High-throughput TCR immunosequencing, statistical association of individual TCRs with disease status, and machine learning were combined to predict cytomegalovirus infection status. The aim of the study was to test whether cataloging public T cell receptors could identify signatures of past pathogen exposure.

Receptors were amplified or captured by the immunoSEQ multiplex PCR assay. The original methods were these. A statistical classification framework was built for diagnosing cytomegalovirus status from the catalog of TCR beta chain sequences. In its TCRdb copy, this immuneACCESS table keeps in-frame sequences only and misses some clones. Where compared with another copy, unresolved V genes explain less than half of these, and the others have no known cause. V, J and clone size were drawn from that table, and D and trimming were deduced from the DNA. This sample comprises around 150,000 clones, about 90% of them detected only once. Jointly, the top ten make up 3% to 3.5% of the sample. The donors were included in the validation cohort of 120 subjects, a group kept apart from the roughly 730-subject first cohort. Concerning this clone: Its antigen is not yet known. There are no base qualities to consult, and no much larger clone falls within one base.

What the work shows at the level of the full study, not this receptor alone: A later analysis lacked HLA typing for the validation cohort, so it scored co-occurrence in that cohort across all 120 or so repertoires. Of the cluster scores, 90% to 95% were above 0 in a later analysis, which found that TCRs clustered in the first cohort also tended to co-occur in the 120 validation repertoires. In both the original and validation cohorts, the classifier was reported to diagnose cytomegalovirus status with high specificity and sensitivity. According to the authors, the approach could potentially be generalized to other disease states and immunological phenotypes. Three of the identified cytomegalovirus-associated TCR beta chains were confirmed in vitro to be specific for cytomegalovirus antigens. Most TCR sequences were observed very rarely across donors, whereas some public TCRs were present in many individuals. A total of about 180 TCR beta chains were listed by the study as associated with cytomegalovirus.

Spanning cysteine to phenylalanine, the CDR3 consists of 19 amino acids. Left in the record is the CDR3 DNA by itself, 57 bases read in frame from the first base. The germline V gene provides CDR1 SGHDT and CDR2 YYEEEE. V is pared back by 5 bases and J by 4 bases, with 31 bases lying between the germline termini. The rearrangement combines TRBV5-6 with TRBJ2-7; the D gene is perhaps TRBD2, from 7 matching bases. Sequencing was done on a sample of PBMCs. This receptor was taken from a woman younger than 30 in good health and CMV-seropositive. CDR3 protein: CASSRVGGASGGRLYEQYF. The nucleotide sequence reads TGTGCCAGCAGTAGAGTTGGGGGGGCGAGCGGCGGGCGACTTTACGAGCAGTACTTC.